This is a list of T cell receptor beta chains from one sample in a study of cytomegalovirus exposure and HLA in healthy donors. Method: immunoSEQ multiplex PCR; TCRdb's copy keeps in-frame clones and lacks some. Among about 120,000 clones listed, around 74% were seen once. Material: PBMCs. These receptors all stem from a man aged 55 to 70 in good health and CMV-seropositive. The CDR3 runs from the conserved cysteine through the conserved F or W. D genes are given only for firm matches. Expanded clones get a size class; other rows say once, few or many, or leave the size out.

>once|TRBD2|TRBV19|TRBJ2-1
TGTGCCAGTAGTAAAGAGCGGACTAGCTACAAGGAGCAGTTCTTC
CASSKERTSYKEQFF
>NA|NA|TRBV6-5|TRBJ1-2
TGTGCCAGCAGTTACTCGGGCAGGGGCCACTATGGCTACACCTTC
CASSYSGRGHYGYTF
>NA|NA|TRBV9|TRBJ2-5
TGTGCCAGCAGCGTTAGTCTTCAAGAGACCCAGTACTTC
CASSVSLQETQYF
>few|TRBD1|TRBV7-3|TRBJ1-1
TGTGCCAGCAGCTGGGGACAGGGCACTGAAGCTTTCTTT
CASSWGQGTEAFF
>NA|NA|TRBV5-4|TRBJ1-3
TGTGCCAGCAGCTCCCCCGGTACCCTGCAGGATGGAAACACCATATATTTT
CASSSPGTLQDGNTIYF
>NA|TRBD1|TRBV4-2|TRBJ2-1
TGTGCCAGCAGCCAAGGGGCCCTAGGGGACAGCTCCTACAATGAGCAGTTCTTC
CASSQGALGDSSYNEQFF
>few|TRBD2|TRBV11-2|TRBJ2-1
TGTGCCAGCAGGGGGACGGGACTAGCGGGAGGGCCTGACTACAATGAGCAGTTCTTC
CASRGTGLAGGPDYNEQFF
>NA|NA|TRBV2|TRBJ1-3
TGTGCCAGCAGTGTACAGGGTCGGGGAAACACCATATATTTT
CASSVQGRGNTIYF
>NA|NA|TRBV7-3|TRBJ2-6
TGTGCCAGCAGCTTACAGGTGGCTGGGGCCAACGTCCTGACTTTC
CASSLQVAGANVLTF
>NA|TRBD1|TRBV6-5|TRBJ1-2
TGTGCCAGCAGTTACCAGGGACAGGGGGCGGGAGGCTACACCTTC
CASSYQGQGAGGYTF
>NA|NA|TRBV14|TRBJ1-3
TGTGCCAGCAGCCACGAGGAGACAAACACCATATATTTT
CASSHEETNTIYF
>NA|NA|TRBV11-2|TRBJ2-5
TGTGCCAGCAGCTTCGGACAGAGTTTCCAAGAGACCCAGTACTTC
CASSFGQSFQETQYF
>NA|NA|TRBV28|TRBJ2-3
TGTGCCAGCAGTCCAATCATACGGGGGAGCACAGATACGCAGTATTTT
CASSPIIRGSTDTQYF
>NA|TRBD1|TRBV6-6|TRBJ1-2
TGTGCCAGCAGTCTCCTGGGACAGTCGCATGGCTACACCTTC
CASSLLGQSHGYTF
>NA|TRBD2|TRBV6-5|TRBJ2-1
TGTGCCAGCGGGAGGGAGGGCAATGAGCAGTTCTTC
CASGREGNEQFF
>NA|NA|TRBV28|TRBJ1-1
TGTGCCAGCAGTTTATGGGCAGGATCGAACACTGAAGCTTTCTTT
CASSLWAGSNTEAFF
>NA|TRBD1|TRBV9|TRBJ1-1
TGTGCCAGCAGCCCCACAGGGGGCGAGCGGTCGGCTTTCTTT
CASSPTGGERSAFF
>NA|TRBD1|TRBV27|TRBJ1-5
TGTGCCAGCAGTGCGTGGACAGGGCATCAGCCCCAGCATTTT
CASSAWTGHQPQHF
>NA|NA|TRBV9|TRBJ1-2
TGTGCCAGCTCCCCGGGACGGGACTACGATGGCTACACCTTC
CASSPGRDYDGYTF
>NA|TRBD1|TRBV4-1|TRBJ1-1
TGCGCCAGCAGCCGGGGACAGGAGAGGCTGAACACTGAAGCTTTCTTT
CASSRGQERLNTEAFF
>NA|TRBD2|TRBV5-4|TRBJ2-7
TGTGCCAGCAGCCTAACCGGGACTAGAGACGAGCAGTACTTC
CASSLTGTRDEQYF
>NA|NA|TRBV9|TRBJ2-5
TGTGCCAGCAGCGCCCAGAGCGGAGTCGTTTCTGAGACCCAGTACTTC
CASSAQSGVVSETQYF
>NA|NA|TRBV6-1|TRBJ2-5
TGTGCCAGCAGTGAAAGGGAGTACCCCCGAGAGACCCAGTACTTC
CASSEREYPRETQYF
>NA|TRBD1|TRBV19|TRBJ1-2
TGTGCCAGTACCGGGACAGGGGATAACTATGGCTACACCTTC
CASTGTGDNYGYTF
>NA|TRBD2|TRBV7-2|TRBJ2-7
TGTGCCAGCGGGAGCGGGAGGGCCCGAGAGCAGTACTTC
CASGSGRAREQYF
>NA|NA|TRBV11-2|TRBJ2-7
TGTGCCAGCAGCCCCCCCCACAGGCGGAGCTCCTACGAGCAGTACTTC
CASSPPHRRSSYEQYF
>NA|TRBD1|TRBV5-5|TRBJ2-5
TGTGCCAGCAGCACCCGGACAGGGTTGAGGGAGACCCAGTACTTC
CASSTRTGLRETQYF
>NA|NA|TRBV5-1|TRBJ2-7
TGCGCCAGCAGCTCCGACAGGAGCTCCTACGAGCAGTACTTC
CASSSDRSSYEQYF
>NA|TRBD1|TRBV9|TRBJ1-3
TGTGCCAGCAGCCCTCAAGGGGGCGGGAACACCATATATTTT
CASSPQGGGNTIYF
>NA|NA|TRBV18|TRBJ2-1
TGTGCCAGCTTATTGACCCCTAGCCCTTACAATGAGCAGTTCTTC
CASLLTPSPYNEQFF
>NA|TRBD2|TRBV23-1|TRBJ2-2
TGCGCCAGCAGTCAATTGAGATCCCGACAGACTAGCGGGGGGGCCCGCACCGGGGAGCTGTTTTTT
CASSQLRSRQTSGGARTGELFF
>NA|TRBD2|TRBV7-3|TRBJ2-3
TGTGCCAGCAGCTTAATGCCCAGCGGGGGGGGCACAGATACGCAGTATTTT
CASSLMPSGGGTDTQYF
>many|NA|TRBV18|TRBJ1-1
TGTGCCAGCTCACCATACATGAACACTGAAGCTTTCTTT
CASSPYMNTEAFF
>NA|NA|TRBV4-1|TRBJ1-5
TGCGCCAGCAGCCAAGCGGCCAGGGGCCCTAATCAGCCCCAGCATTTT
CASSQAARGPNQPQHF
>few|NA|TRBV2|TRBJ2-2
TGTGCCAGCAGGGGGACAAGGGGGATTACCGGGGAGCTGTTTTTT
CASRGTRGITGELFF
>NA|NA|TRBV5-1|TRBJ1-1
TGCGCCAGCAGCTTGGCTGGGGGGATGGCGGGGACTGAAGCTTTCTTT
CASSLAGGMAGTEAFF
>NA|TRBD1|TRBV25-1|TRBJ1-5
TGTGCCAGCAGTGAGACAGGGGGCGCCGGCAGTCAGCCCCAGCATTTT
CASSETGGAGSQPQHF
>NA|NA|TRBV11-3|TRBJ2-1
TGTGCCAGCAGCTTGGGCGGGGACCGTGAGCAGTTCTTC
CASSLGGDREQFF
>NA|NA|TRBV30|TRBJ1-2
TGTGCCGGACCCCTAAGGGACTCTACGTATGGCTACACCTTC
CAGPLRDSTYGYTF
>NA|NA|TRBV9|TRBJ1-2
TGTGCCAGCGAAGCGGGGTCCGGCTACACCTTC
CASEAGSGYTF
>NA|NA|TRBV6-5|TRBJ2-2
TGTGCCAGCAGAGAACAGGGAACCGGGGAGCTGTTTTTT
CASREQGTGELFF
>once|NA|TRBV9|TRBJ1-1
TGTGCCAGCAGCGCAGGGGACATGTCTGAAGCTTTCTTT
CASSAGDMSEAFF
>NA|NA|TRBV7-9|TRBJ2-1
TGTGCCAGCAGCTTAGCTAGTTCGTTTAATGAGCAGTTCTTC
CASSLASSFNEQFF
>many|NA|TRBV6-6|TRBJ2-3
TGTGCCAGCAGTCCCAGCAGGGTTGGCACAGATACGCAGTATTTT
CASSPSRVGTDTQYF
>NA|NA|TRBV29-1|TRBJ2-7
TGCAGCGTACTAAGACAGGTCGGGGGGTGGGCGGACCACGAGCAGTACTTC
CSVLRQVGGWADHEQYF
>NA|TRBD2|TRBV5-4|TRBJ2-5
TGTGCCAGCAGCTTAGTAAGGCTAGCGGGAGCAGAGACCCAGTACTTC
CASSLVRLAGAETQYF
>few|TRBD1|TRBV6-4|TRBJ2-1
TGTGCCAGCAGTCCCGGACAGGGCGGGAATGAGCAGTTCTTC
CASSPGQGGNEQFF
>NA|NA|TRBV18|TRBJ2-2
TGTGCCAGCTCAAGAATAGGTTGGCAGGGGAAGGCCGGGGAGCTGTTTTTT
CASSRIGWQGKAGELFF
>NA|NA|TRBV18|TRBJ2-1
TGTGCCAGCTCACCAATCCAGGGAACAGACAATGAGCAGTTCTTC
CASSPIQGTDNEQFF
>NA|TRBD1|TRBV5-4|TRBJ1-1
TGTGCCAGCATCCGGGACAGGGTCGGCACTGAAGCTTTCTTT
CASIRDRVGTEAFF
>NA|NA|TRBV2|TRBJ1-2
TGTGCCAGCAGTGATACCGGGGATGGCTACACCTTC
CASSDTGDGYTF
>NA|TRBD1|TRBV5-1|TRBJ1-2
TGCGCCAGCAGCCCGCGGACAGGGCTTAACTATGGCTACACCTTC
CASSPRTGLNYGYTF
>NA|NA|TRBV18|TRBJ1-2
TGTGCCAGCTCACCTGGACAGACCTCCTATGGCTACACCTTC
CASSPGQTSYGYTF
>NA|TRBD2|TRBV4-2|TRBJ2-1
TGTGCCAGCAGCCAAGGGAGCGGGGGGACCTACAATGAGCAGTTCTTC
CASSQGSGGTYNEQFF
>NA|TRBD2|TRBV5-1|TRBJ2-7
TGCGCCAGCAGCTTGGCGCCGGGACTAGTTTACGAGCAGTACTTC
CASSLAPGLVYEQYF
>NA|NA|TRBV5-1|TRBJ1-1
TGCGCCAGCAGCTTGACAGGGAACACTGAAGCTTTCTTT
CASSLTGNTEAFF
>NA|TRBD2|TRBV10-3|TRBJ2-1
TGTGCCATCAGTGAGCTAGCGGGGAGTAATGAGCAGTTCTTC
CAISELAGSNEQFF
>NA|TRBD1|TRBV19|TRBJ2-7
TGTGCCAGTAGATCCAGGACAGGGGGCCACGAGCAGTACTTC
CASRSRTGGHEQYF